Reported below is one TCR beta chain. This sample is drawn from a study of patients and donors after allogeneic stem cell transplantation. The V gene's germline CDR1 is LNHNV and CDR2 YYDKDF (reference sequence). With V trimmed by 1 base and J by 5 bases, 2 bases remained unmatched. CDR3 length equals 14 residues. TCRdb reanalysed the RT-PCR reads using MiXCR and keeps one entry per CDR3 protein. Of roughly 880,000 distinct CDR3 sequences listed, roughly 18% were seen once; the top ten hold roughly 6.4%. The clonotype was recovered from a human donor who was either an allogeneic HSCT recipient or a stem cell or donor lymphocyte infusion donor (not recorded which). It is not recorded whose cells these are; they may come from a transplant donor. Sample: blood, either unsorted or a sorted T cell fraction (not recorded which). The chain carries TRBV15 and TRBJ1-5; the match to TRBD1 covers 7 bases. The CDR3 spells CATSRGQGYQPQHF. The CDR3, as DNA: TGTGCCACCAGCAGAGGACAGGGTTATCAGCCCCAGCATTTT.